The 32 T cell receptor beta chains listed next were all sequenced from one sample in a study of vaccination and CD4 T cells after COVID-19 (dated by TCRdb to between 2021 and 2023). The sample's treatment or condition, from its label and the paper: roughly 11-day PBMC culture with coronavirus spike peptide pools or control peptides (ViraFEST assay). The library was made by PCR. The sequencer listed for this sample is Illumina iSeq 100. DNA from cultured CD4+ T cells was subjected to TCR sequencing with the Oncomine TCR Beta short-read assay at the Johns Hopkins FTIC core. TCRdb reprocessed the public reads (quality trimming at Q25 with fastp, clone calling with MiXCR) and kept in-frame beta chains. Identical CDR3 proteins give one entry, which carries the most common genes and DNA. The sample table holds about 12,000 distinct CDR3 sequences, of which around 48% were seen once. Roughly 12% of the sample lies in the top ten.

These receptors lack a known antigen. The sample taken for sequencing was CD4+ T cells from blood, cultured in vitro. The receptors were sampled from a human donor who had recovered from COVID-19.

This clonotype was counted between two and nine times. CDR3 DNA sequence: TGCAGTGCTAGGGCAGGGCCGAACACTGAAGCTTTCTTT. This translates into CSARAGPNTEAFF. The chain uses TRBV20-1 and TRBJ1-1; tentative D call: TRBD1 (5 bases). Looked up from germline, CDR1 is DFQATT and CDR2 is SNEGSKA (reference sequence). The CDR3 spans 13 residues. The V gene lost 3 bases and the J gene lost 1 base, with 9 bases spanning the gap.

The V call is TRBV21-1, the J call TRBJ1-1; TRBD1 is the table's D call and was not checked against the DNA. TRBV21-1 is tagged as a pseudogene. This CDR3 is built from 15 residues. CDR3 nucleotides: TGTGCCAGCAGCAAAATTTTCCAGGGGGCCACTGAAGCTTTCTTT. Encoded protein: CASSKIFQGATEAFF.

The chain combines TRBV7-2 with TRBJ2-7, with D maybe TRBD2 (7 bases). Deletions cut 6 bases from V and 1 base from J, with 16 bases between. This CDR3 comprises 15 residues. The germline V gene has CDR1 SGHTA and CDR2 FQGNSA. CDR3 in amino acids: CASRKGGSESYEQYF. CDR3 in DNA: TGTGCCAGCAGGAAGGGGGGGTCTGAGTCCTACGAGCAGTACTTC.

The rearrangement joins TRBV4-1 to TRBJ2-1; 8 positions match TRBD2. The trim removed 4 bases at V and 7 bases at J, leaving 12 bases unmatched. From germline, CDR1 is MGHRA and CDR2 YSYEKL. CDR3 size: 16 residues. The CDR3 here is CASSPGTGGPKNEQFF. Here the CDR3 DNA reads TGCGCCAGCAGCCCCGGAACGGGGGGGCCTAAGAATGAGCAGTTCTTC.

V usage is TRBV5-4 and J usage is TRBJ2-7; 15 bases map to TRBD2. Germline lookup yields CDR1 SGHNT and CDR2 YYREEE (reference sequence). The trim removed 3 bases at V and 7 bases at J, leaving 11 bases unmatched. The CDR3 loop spans 17 amino acids. The CDR3 DNA reads TGTGCCAGCAGCTACCTTTGGACTAGCGGGGGGGCGTCGGAGCAGTACTTC. Protein: CASSYLWTSGGASEQYF.

This clonotype was seen a few times. The chain recombines TRBV2 with TRBJ1-2; no clear D. Germline V gene sequence: CDR1 SNHLY, CDR2 FYNNEI. The V gene lost 2 bases and the J gene lost 5 bases, with 12 bases spanning the gap. The CDR3 loop spans 14 amino acids. CDR3 protein: CASSENPNGYGYTF. CDR3 nucleotides: TGTGCCAGCAGTGAAAACCCTAACGGGTATGGCTACACCTTC.

By frequency in the sample, this clonotype is medium-sized. This rearrangement joins TRBV11-3 to TRBJ2-1, with TRBD1 matching over 7 bases. The V gene's germline CDR1 is SGHNT and CDR2 YENEEA. V lost 8 bases to trimming and J lost 4 bases; unmatched junction nucleotides: 11. This CDR3 spans 15 amino acids. CDR3 loop: CASGTRQGDYNEQFF. The DNA for the CDR3 is TGTGCCAGCGGGACCCGACAGGGAGATTACAATGAGCAGTTCTTC.

The chain employs TRBV19 and TRBJ1-2; 8 positions match TRBD1. The V and J ends lost 2 bases and 2 bases, in that order; junction bases with no gene match: 1. Germline CDR1 LNHDA, CDR2 SQIVND (reference sequence). The CDR3 loop spans 14 amino acids. The CDR3 coding sequence is TGTGCCAGTAGTATAAGACAGGGGAACTATGGCTACACCTTC. Amino acid sequence: CASSIRQGNYGYTF.

Concerning this clonotype: A read error may account for a junction end that differs from germline. The chain uses TRBV7-2 and TRBJ2-5, with no clear D. CDR3 size: 18 residues. CDR1 SGHTA and CDR2 FQGNSA come from the germline V gene. The CDR3 bases are TGTGCCAGCAGCTTAAGGGCCCCAATAGTAGCCACGCCCGAGACCGAGTACTTC. This translates into CASSLRAPIVATPETEYF.

The chain combines TRBV6-1 with TRBJ2-7; TRBD1 agrees at 7 bases. The CDR3 consists of 15 residues. The J segment lost 5 bases and the V segment lost 2 bases, leaving 9 bases of the junction unmatched. Germline CDR1 MNHNS, CDR2 SASEGT. DNA of the CDR3: TGTGCCAGCAGTGAATTTCCGGGACAGTTCCACGAGCAGTACTTC. Translation gives CASSEFPGQFHEQYF.

This clonotype appeared a few times. J is TRBJ2-2 and V is TRBV20-1, with D unclear. From germline, CDR1 is DFQATT and CDR2 SNEGSKA (reference sequence). Trimming took off 6 bases at V and 2 bases at J, with 13 bases between the two ends. The CDR3 is 14 residues long. CDR3 in amino acids: CSAPLGLNTGELFF. The CDR3 bases are TGCAGTGCCCCCCTGGGCCTTAACACCGGGGAGCTGTTTTTT.

The genes are TRBV1 and TRBJ1-6; no check of the table's D call, TRBD1, against the DNA was made. TRBV1 is a known pseudogene. The CDR3 runs to 16 residues. CDR3 in DNA: TGCACCAGCAGCCACGGGGACAGGGCTCATAATTCACCCCTCCACTTT. Translated, it gives CTSSHGDRAHNSPLHF.

The V gene is TRBV7-8, the J gene TRBJ2-7; 9 bases are a match to TRBD2. Germline assignment: CDR1 SGHVS and CDR2 FQNEAQ. The CDR3 runs to 15 residues. After removal of 5 bases from V and 0 bases from J, the junction contained 5 bases not matched to a gene. CDR3 sequence: CASSQAAGGSYEQYF. The DNA for the CDR3 is TGTGCCAGCAGCCAGGCAGCGGGGGGCTCCTACGAGCAGTACTTC.

This clonotype was seen only a few times. The chain combines TRBV2 with TRBJ1-5; 7 nucleotides agree with TRBD1. The CDR3 covers 13 residues. The germline V gene has CDR1 SNHLY and CDR2 FYNNEI. The ends lost 10 bases at V and 4 bases at J; junction bases unmatched: 7. CDR3 bases: TGTGCCACGGGGGCACAGGGGAATCAGCCCCAGCATTTT. As protein: CATGAQGNQPQHF.

For the CDR3, the DNA is TGTGCCAGTAAGCCGGGGGGGCCGGTCACCGGGGAGCTGTTTTTT. Its protein product is CASKPGGPVTGELFF. This chain uses TRBV19 with TRBJ2-2; 8 positions match TRBD2. Germline lookup yields CDR1 LNHDA and CDR2 SQIVND (reference sequence). The length of the CDR3 is 15 residues. V lost 7 bases, J lost 4 bases, and 8 bases stayed unmatched.

This clonotype showed up just a few times. This chain joins TRBV20-1 and TRBJ1-5; 7 nucleotides align to TRBD1. Germline V lookup: CDR1 DFQATT, CDR2 SNEGSKA (reference sequence). V trimming: 5 bases; J trimming: 9 bases; junction bases outside the gene matches: 7. This CDR3 spans 12 amino acids. CDR3 in DNA: TGCAGTGCTGGAGGACAGGTCGGGCCCCAGCATTTT. It encodes CSAGGQVGPQHF.

This chain joins TRBV5-6 and TRBJ2-7; 9 bases agree with TRBD2. From germline, CDR1 is SGHDT and CDR2 YYEEEE. This CDR3 comprises 16 residues. Trimming cost V 0 bases and J 5 bases; bases outside gene matches: 9. The CDR3 nucleotides read TGTGCCAGCAGCTTGGCGTGGGGCGGGGGGGCCCACGAGCAGTACTTC. It translates to CASSLAWGGGAHEQYF. The complete variable domain, with remaining parts taken from reference TRBV5-6 and TRBJ2-7, reads DAGVTQSPTHLIKTRGQQVTLRCSPKSGHDTVSWYQQALGQGPQFIFQYYEEEERQRGNFPDRFSGHQFPNYSSELNVNALLLGDSALYLCASSLAWGGGAHEQYFGPGTRLTVT.

This clonotype has only a few counts. The V call is TRBV6-2 or TRBV6-3, the J call TRBJ1-2; no clear D gene. Germline CDR1 MNHEY, CDR2 SVGEGT. Deletions cut 0 bases from V and 5 bases from J, with 13 bases between. CDR3 size: 15 residues. CDR3 in DNA: TGTGCCAGCAGTTACTCAATGGGGAAGAGTTATGGCTACACCTTC. Translated: CASSYSMGKSYGYTF.

The chain couples TRBV3-1 to TRBJ2-1, with a tentative D call TRBD2 (6 bases). Germline lookup yields CDR1 LGHDT and CDR2 YNNKEL (reference sequence). This CDR3 is built from 13 residues. V gave up 8 bases and J gave up 6 bases, with 14 bases separating them. CDR3 sequence (DNA): TGTGCCAGCGGTGGGGGGTCTGCCAATGAGCAGTTCTTC. Translated, it gives CASGGGSANEQFF.

The chain uses TRBV12-3 or TRBV12-4 and TRBJ2-2, with D hard to call. Trimming pared 3 bases from V and 0 bases from J, leaving 14 bases between. The CDR3 sequence is 17 residues long. The CDR3 nucleotides read TGTGCCAGCAGTTTTGCGTTAGGACCGTCGAACACCGGGGAGCTGTTTTTT. It is translated as CASSFALGPSNTGELFF.

The sample holds a few counts of this clonotype. The rearrangement uses TRBV6-4 and TRBJ2-2, with unresolved D. CDR1 MRHNA and CDR2 SNTAGT come from the germline V gene. Trimming stripped 4 bases from V and 6 bases from J, with 15 bases between. The CDR3 runs to 15 residues. Here the CDR3 DNA reads TGTGCCAGCAGTGGGTACAGCGACGCTCCCGGGGAGCTGTTTTTT. This translates into CASSGYSDAPGELFF.

V and J are TRBV20-1 and TRBJ2-3; no reliable D call. Germline CDR1 and CDR2: DFQATT and SNEGSKA (reference sequence). CDR3 length: 15 amino acids. V shed 2 bases and J shed 1 base, with 13 bases lying between them. The CDR3 bases are TGCAGTGCTAGAATAGGCGGAACGGGCACAGATACGCAGTATTTT. Encoded protein: CSARIGGTGTDTQYF.

This chain joins TRBV6-5 and TRBJ1-1; D uncertain. Between the trimmed V and J ends, which lost 8 bases and 7 bases, there was a span of 11 bases. The CDR3 covers 11 residues. The germline V gene has CDR1 MNHEY and CDR2 SVGAGI. The CDR3 region has the DNA TGTGCCAGCGTTTCTCGTGGTGAAGCTTTCTTT. It is translated as CASVSRGEAFF.

This chain uses TRBV20-1 with TRBJ2-1; D is ambiguous. Between the trimmed V and J ends, which lost 3 bases and 8 bases, there was a span of 5 bases. There are 10 residues in the CDR3. Germline V lookup: CDR1 DFQATT, CDR2 SNEGSKA (reference sequence). The CDR3 loop is CSASEHEQFF. CDR3 nucleotide sequence: TGCAGTGCTAGTGAACATGAGCAGTTCTTC.

This chain links TRBV11-2 with TRBJ1-4; D remains unclear. The CDR3 length is 12 residues. Germline CDR1 and CDR2: SGHAT and FQNNGV. Deletions cut 2 bases from V and 8 bases from J, with 6 bases between. The CDR3: CASSLLGEKLFF. In DNA, the CDR3 is TGTGCCAGCAGCTTATTAGGAGAAAAACTGTTTTTT.

This chain connects TRBV19 to TRBJ2-3; unclear D gene. CDR1 and CDR2 from the germline V gene are LNHDA and SQIVND (reference sequence). The CDR3 length is 15 residues. The V end was cut by 5 bases, the J end by 0 bases, with 12 bases between. The CDR3 reads CASSSRLSSTDTQYF. In DNA, the CDR3 is TGTGCCAGTAGTTCGCGACTTTCAAGCACAGATACGCAGTATTTT.

The chain employs TRBV12-3 or TRBV12-4 and TRBJ2-7; 7 bases match TRBD1. The CDR3 runs to 14 residues. Trimming cost V 3 bases and J 2 bases; bases outside gene matches: 4. The CDR3 loop reads CASSLHRGTYEQYF. In DNA, the CDR3 is TGTGCCAGCAGTTTGCACAGGGGTACCTACGAGCAGTACTTC.

The chain carries TRBV12-3 or TRBV12-4 and TRBJ1-1; D is unresolved. Trimming cost V 3 bases and J 1 base, with 6 bases left between them. The CDR3 contains 13 residues. The CDR3 loop reads CASSFPENTEAFF. Here the CDR3 DNA reads TGTGCCAGCAGTTTTCCCGAGAACACTGAAGCTTTCTTT.

V gene TRBV11-3 combines with J gene TRBJ1-2; the D gene is possibly TRBD1 (6 bases). V gave up 5 bases and J gave up 3 bases, with 13 bases separating them. The CDR3 has 14 residues. Germline lookup yields CDR1 SGHNT and CDR2 YENEEA. Here the CDR3 DNA reads TGTGCCAGCAGCCCCCGGGGGGCTGACTATGGCTACACCTTC. It encodes CASSPRGADYGYTF.

This clonotype has more than one count but fewer than ten. V gene TRBV20-1 combines with J gene TRBJ2-3; no clear D gene. Trimming took off 0 bases at V and 2 bases at J, with 6 bases between the two ends. The germline CDR1 and CDR2 sequences are DFQATT and SNEGSKA (reference sequence). The CDR3 totals 13 residues. The CDR3 here is CSARDGVTDTQYF. In DNA, the CDR3 is TGCAGTGCTAGAGATGGGGTCACAGATACGCAGTATTTT.

The chain joins TRBV20-1 to TRBJ2-7, with D tentatively TRBD2 (6 bases). Germline values: CDR1 DFQATT, CDR2 SNEGSKA (reference sequence). The ends were cut back, 5 bases at V and 4 bases at J, with 21 bases in the middle. The length of the CDR3 is 15 residues. The CDR3 loop is CSALGPAADYYEQYF. As DNA, the CDR3 is TGCAGTGCTTTAGGACCCGCGGCGGACTATTACGAGCAGTACTTC.

This chain connects TRBV5-4 to TRBJ1-1; D gene uncertain. CDR3 size: 16 residues. Germline V gives CDR1 SGHNT, CDR2 YYREEE (reference sequence). Between the trimmed V and J ends, which lost 5 bases and 1 base, there was a span of 18 bases. The DNA for the CDR3 is TGTGCCAGCAGACTGGGGTCCCACAACCCGAACACTGAAGCTTTCTTT. Translated, it gives CASRLGSHNPNTEAFF.